This T cell receptor (beta chain) was identified in a study (dated by TCRdb to about 2016). V drops 5 bases and J drops 8 bases, leaving 18 bases in between. CDR1 and CDR2 were assigned from the germline V gene as MGHDK and SYGVNS. The CDR3 goes from the cysteine to the phenylalanine over 15 residues. Solely the CDR3 DNA is kept, with 45 bases framed from the first base. This clonotype was seen only a few times. The antigen it binds to is not known. Qualities for individual bases were not recorded, and no much larger clone is one base off. To prepare the library, RT-PCR was applied. TCRdb records Illumina MiSeq as the sequencer. In-frame beta chains were kept once TCRdb had trimmed the public reads at Q25 with fastp and called clones with MiXCR. Each record represents a unique CDR3 protein, reported with the most common genes and DNA among its rows. Across this sample there are 550,000 to 750,000 distinct CDR3 sequences, with approximately 15% seen only once. The ten largest clones represent 3.6% of the sample.

The chain couples TRBV25-1 to TRBJ2-2, with a weak D call of TRBD2 (6 bases match). This TCR was sampled from a female donor in good health, serving as a healthy control. Specimen: memory CD4+ T cells from blood. The sequenced DNA is TGTGCCAGCAGTCCCAGACTAGACACGAGGGGGGAGCTGTTTTTT. Translated, this gives CASSPRLDTRGELFF.